A single sample gave rise to the 24 T cell receptor beta chains below, sequenced in a study of cytomegalovirus exposure and HLA in healthy donors (dated by TCRdb to about 2017). The method was the immunoSEQ multiplex PCR assay. For the multiplex PCR, a mixture combining 60 forward primers for TCR Vbeta segments and 13 reverse primers for TCR Jbeta segments was used. The immuneACCESS repertoire file appears here via TCRdb, limited to in-frame rearrangements. These files lack a portion of the clones; in checked studies, under half of the deficit traces to unresolved V genes, and the cause of the others is not known. The sample data list some 160,000 clones, and 80% of these were observed just once. Together, the top ten hold about 2.5% of the sample. The sample taken for sequencing was PBMCs. The origin of the receptors is a male donor in good health and CMV-seronegative.

The rearrangement joins TRBV30 to TRBJ1-6; D gene uncertain. CDR1 is GTSNPN, CDR2 SVGIG, per germline (reference sequence). Trimming removed 0 bases at V and 10 bases at J, with 4 bases between. CDR3 size: 11 residues. The CDR3 sequence: CAWSVASPLHF. The CDR3 DNA reads TGTGCCTGGAGTGTAGCCTCACCCCTCCACTTT.

The chain uses TRBV5-1 and TRBJ1-4; D might be TRBD1 (6 bases). CDR1 SGHRS and CDR2 YFSETQ come from the germline V gene. The CDR3 sequence is 15 residues long. Trimming took 5 bases from V and 5 from J, leaving 16 bases between them. For the CDR3, the DNA is TGCGCCAGCAGTATGGGGGCTCTGCGGAATGAAAAACTGTTTTTT. It codes for CASSMGALRNEKLFF.

On this clone: The same CDR3 also results from other DNA sequences found in this sample. The V and J genes are TRBV7-2 and TRBJ1-6, with unresolved D. This CDR3 region has 12 residues. The germline V and J ends were trimmed by 1 base and 10 bases, with 5 bases remaining between them. CDR1 SGHTA and CDR2 FQGNSA come from the germline V gene. CDR3 sequence: CASSLGGSPLHF. The CDR3 DNA reads as TGTGCCAGCAGCTTAGGAGGATCACCCCTCCACTTT.

V usage is TRBV18 and J usage is TRBJ1-1; 12 positions agree with TRBD1. The CDR3 totals 17 residues. The germline gives CDR1 KGHSH, CDR2 LQKENI. V lost 1 base to trimming and J lost 1 base; unmatched junction nucleotides: 4. In DNA, the CDR3 is TGTGCCAGCTCACCACGCGGGACAGGGGGCCCGAACACTGAAGCTTTCTTT. Translated: CASSPRGTGGPNTEAFF.

The rearrangement uses TRBV30 and TRBJ1-1; D remains ambiguous. CDR1 is GTSNPN and CDR2 is SVGIG in the germline V gene (reference sequence). The CDR3 totals 11 residues. Trimming removed 2 bases at V and 7 bases at J, with 8 bases between. The CDR3 region is CAWSLRSEAFF. In DNA form, the CDR3 reads TGTGCCTGGAGTTTGCGTAGTGAAGCTTTCTTT.

J is TRBJ2-7 and V is TRBV29-1; 7 positions match TRBD2. The CDR3 length is 12 residues. With V trimmed by 7 bases and J by 5 bases, 8 bases remained unmatched. CDR1 is SQVTM, CDR2 ANQGSEA, per germline. The CDR3 DNA is TGCAGCGCCTTCGGCGGGGGTGACGAGCAGTACTTC. This translates into CSAFGGGDEQYF.

The chain combines TRBV14 with TRBJ2-5; perhaps TRBD2 as D (6 bases). Germline CDR1 reads SGHDN; CDR2 reads FVKESK. The CDR3 sequence is 17 residues long. V lost 3 bases to trimming and J lost 3 bases, with 20 bases between them. The chain's CDR3 is CASSHLPGRRGEETQYF. The CDR3, as DNA: TGTGCCAGCAGCCACCTCCCAGGGAGGCGGGGAGAAGAGACCCAGTACTTC.

The gene calls are TRBV11-2 and TRBJ2-1; a possible D gene is TRBD1 (5 bases). Trimming cost V 5 bases and J 7 bases, with 12 bases left between them. Germline V gene data show CDR1 as SGHAT and CDR2 as FQNNGV. This CDR3 contains 13 residues. The CDR3 protein is CASSQGMENEQFF. The CDR3 nucleotides read TGTGCCAGCAGCCAGGGCATGGAGAATGAGCAGTTCTTC.

The chain uses TRBV5-1 and TRBJ2-7; 11 nucleotides agree with TRBD2. Trimming took 2 bases from V and 3 from J; bases not matched to a gene: 7. Germline V CDR1 and CDR2: SGHRS, YFSETQ. CDR3 length equals 16 residues. CDR3 nucleotides: TGCGCCAGCAGCTTTAGCGGGGGGGCCTCCTACTACGAGCAGTACTTC. Amino acids: CASSFSGGASYYEQYF.

The CDR3 nucleotides are TGTGCCAGCAGCTTACAGGGGGGCGGACCTTTGCAGTATTTT. This gives the protein CASSLQGGGPLQYF. The chain links TRBV7-6 to TRBJ2-3; possibly TRBD1 for D (7 bases). The CDR3 consists of 14 residues. The germline CDR1 and CDR2 sequences are SGHVS and FNYEAQ. Trimming shortened V by 2 bases and J by 11 bases, and 17 bases separated the two germline ends. The variable domain in full, with the rest retrieved from reference TRBV7-6 and TRBJ2-3, is GAGVSQSPRYKVTKRGQDVALRCDPISGHVSLYWYRQALGQGPEFLTYFNYEAQQDKSGLPNDRFSAERPEGSISTLTIQRTEQRDSAMYRCASSLQGGGPLQYFGPGTRLTVL.

The chain is built from TRBV4-1 and TRBJ2-7, with 7 positions matching TRBD1. V lost 1 base to trimming and J lost 3 bases; unmatched junction nucleotides: 6. Germline lookup yields CDR1 MGHRA and CDR2 YSYEKL. The CDR3 has 15 residues. The CDR3 coding sequence is TGCGCCAGCAGCCAAGTATTGGCAGGGGGCTACGAGCAGTACTTC. This translates into CASSQVLAGGYEQYF.

DNA of the CDR3: TGTGCCAGCAGCTTAGCCACAGGGGGGACCCGCTTTTTT. Residues: CASSLATGGTRFF. The rearrangement uses TRBV7-9 and TRBJ1-4; 8 bases line up with TRBD1. The germline V gene has CDR1 SEHNR and CDR2 FQNEAQ (reference sequence). The trim removed 0 bases at V and 17 bases at J, leaving 8 bases unmatched. This CDR3 region has 13 residues. Supplemented by reference TRBV7-9 and TRBJ1-4, the full variable domain reads DTGVSQNPRHKITKRGQNVTFRCDPISEHNRLYWYRQTLGQGPEFLTYFQNEAQLEKSRLLSDRFSAERPKGSFSTLEIQRTEQGDSAMYLCASSLATGGTRFFGSGTQLSVL.

The chain recombines TRBV7-2 with TRBJ1-1, with a possible D match to TRBD1 (5 bases). From germline, CDR1 is SGHTA and CDR2 FQGNSA. The CDR3 is made up of 13 amino acids. Trimming pared 3 bases from V and 3 bases from J, leaving 8 bases between. The CDR3 region has the DNA TGTGCCAGCAGCTTCGGCAGGGACACTGAAGCTTTCTTT. This codes for CASSFGRDTEAFF. The entire variable domain, with the rest obtained from reference TRBV7-2 and TRBJ1-1, is as follows: GAGVSQSPSNKVTEKGKDVELRCDPISGHTALYWYRQSLGQGLEFLIYFQGNSAPDKSGLPSDRFSAERTGGSVSTLTIQRTQQEDSAVYLCASSFGRDTEAFFGQGTRLTVV.

As to this clone: Other DNA sequences in the sample encode the same CDR3. V and J are TRBV19 and TRBJ1-2, with D possibly being TRBD1 (5 bases). Germline V gene lookup returns CDR1 LNHDA and CDR2 SQIVND (reference sequence). V dropped 5 bases and J dropped 7 bases, with 14 bases sitting between them. The length of the CDR3 is 13 residues. In nucleotides, the CDR3 is TGTGCCAGTAGTCTTCAGACAGATATTGGCTACACCTTC. Translated: CASSLQTDIGYTF.

The chain joins TRBV11-2 to TRBJ2-7; 9 bases are shared with TRBD1. The CDR3 contains 15 residues. V lost 3 bases to trimming and J lost 7 bases; unmatched junction nucleotides: 10. From germline, CDR1 is SGHAT and CDR2 FQNNGV. The CDR3 is CASSFSTGGEEEQYF. As DNA, the CDR3 is TGTGCCAGCAGCTTCTCGACAGGGGGAGAGGAAGAGCAGTACTTC.

The chain uses TRBV19 and TRBJ1-2; 9 nucleotides line up with TRBD1. Germline values: CDR1 LNHDA, CDR2 SQIVND (reference sequence). The CDR3 runs 13 residues. Unmatched junction bases numbered 8, after V lost 8 bases and J lost 7 bases. CDR3 in DNA: TGTGCCAGTGTGGACAGGGGATCAGGTGGCTACACCTTC. Its translation: CASVDRGSGGYTF. Variable domain in full (rest from reference TRBV19 and TRBJ1-2): DGGITQSPKYLFRKEGQNVTLSCEQNLNHDAMYWYRQDPGQGLRLIYYSQIVNDFQKGDIAEGYSVSREKKESFPLTVTSAQKNPTAFYLCASVDRGSGGYTFGSGTRLTVV.

The chain joins TRBV4-1 to TRBJ1-2; tentatively, D is TRBD1 (6 bases). V shed 1 base and J shed 4 bases, with 13 bases lying between them. From germline, CDR1 is MGHRA and CDR2 YSYEKL. The CDR3 runs to 15 residues. The CDR3 region is CASSQAHREIYGYTF. CDR3 nucleotide sequence: TGCGCCAGCAGCCAAGCGCACAGGGAAATCTATGGCTACACCTTC.

CDR3 nucleotides: TGTGCCATCGGTTTGGGACAGGGGGCTTTTAGTGAGCAGTTCTTC. It translates to CAIGLGQGAFSEQFF. The rearrangement links TRBV10-3 to TRBJ2-1; 12 positions agree with TRBD1. Germline V gives CDR1 ENHRY, CDR2 SYGVKD. The V and J ends lost 8 bases and 9 bases, in that order; junction bases with no gene match: 11. This CDR3 comprises 15 residues.

The chain combines TRBV10-2 with TRBJ2-7, with 7 bases matching TRBD2. J lost 3 bases, V lost 6 bases, and 8 bases had no gene match. Germline CDR1 and CDR2: WSHSY and SAAADI. CDR3 length: 14 residues. The CDR3 DNA sequence: TGCGCCAGCAGCGGGGGAGGGATACTCTACGAGCAGTACTTC. Amino acids: CASSGGGILYEQYF.

The chain joins TRBV7-8 to TRBJ1-1; 8 bases fit TRBD1. V gave up 1 base and J gave up 5 bases; unmatched junction bases: 6. The CDR3 length is 15 residues. The germline CDR1 and CDR2 sequences are SGHVS and FQNEAQ. Written as DNA, the CDR3 is TGTGCCAGCAGCTTAGTTGGAAACAGGGGGACTGAAGCTTTCTTT. Translated, it gives CASSLVGNRGTEAFF. Complete variable domain (other parts from reference TRBV7-8 and TRBJ1-1): GAGVSQSPRYKVAKRGQDVALRCDPISGHVSLFWYQQALGQGPEFLTYFQNEAQLDKSGLPSDRFFAERPEGSVSTLKIQRTQQEDSAVYLCASSLVGNRGTEAFFGQGTRLTVV.

This chain connects TRBV5-1 to TRBJ1-3; no definite D call. The V end was cut by 5 bases, the J end by 2 bases, with 8 bases between. CDR1 and CDR2 from the germline V gene are SGHRS and YFSETQ. The CDR3 totals 13 residues. The CDR3 reads CASRREAGNTIYF. The CDR3 nucleotides are TGCGCCAGCAGGAGGGAGGCTGGAAACACCATATATTTT. Based on the CDR3 plus reference TRBV5-1 and TRBJ1-3, the full variable domain is KAGVTQTPRYLIKTRGQQVTLSCSPISGHRSVSWYQQTPGQGLQFLFEYFSETQRNKGNFPGRFSGRQFSNSRSEMNVSTLELGDSALYLCASRREAGNTIYFGEGSWLTVV.

A remark on this clone: Its ends do not fully match the called genes, so a read error is possible. V usage is TRBV18 and J usage is TRBJ1-3, with 7 bases identical to TRBD1. Germline values: CDR1 KGHSH, CDR2 LQKENI. The length of the CDR3 is 15 residues. This CDR3 reads CASSQGQNSGNTIYF. In DNA, the CDR3 is TGTGCCAGCTCACAGGGACAGAACTCTGGAAACACTATATATTTT.

The genes are TRBV4-3 and TRBJ2-7; 9 bases align to TRBD1. The V and J ends lost 1 base and 6 bases, in that order; junction bases with no gene match: 7. CDR1 is LGHNA, CDR2 YSLEER, per germline. This CDR3 contains 15 residues. The CDR3 DNA sequence: TGCGCCAGCAGCCAAGTGTGGGGGACAGGGACCGAGCAGTACTTC. As protein: CASSQVWGTGTEQYF.

The V gene is TRBV11-2, the J gene TRBJ2-5; 7 nucleotides agree with TRBD1. Germline V CDR1 and CDR2: SGHAT, FQNNGV. The CDR3 has 14 amino acids. Trimming removed 4 bases from V and 5 bases from J; junction bases left unmatched: 7. CDR3 amino acids: CASSSPTGSETQYF. The CDR3 nucleotides read TGTGCCAGCAGCTCCCCGACAGGGTCGGAGACCCAGTACTTC.